The present T cell receptor beta chain was sequenced within a study of neurological immune-mediated disorders. Study-level findings and limits: Subjects shared no identical expanded-clone CDR3 amino acid sequences, suggesting private TCR-beta repertoires in all groups.

cDNA synthesis was performed by 5'RACE with 10-nucleotide random UMIs. Sequencing runs each generated in excess of 160 million TCR-beta sequences derived from 15-18 subjects. From the 5' RACE reads, TCRdb called clonotypes with MiXCR, one entry per CDR3 protein. The sample holds under 100,000 distinct CDR3 sequences, roughly 13% seen once. Notes on this clonotype: The antigen is unknown. Given the absence of the conserved phenylalanine or tryptophan at the CDR3 end, a read error is likely.

Deletions cut 5 bases from V and 4 bases from J, with 17 bases between. This CDR3 has 15 residues. Germline CDR1 reads SGHTA; CDR2 reads FQGNSA. The time point here: longitudinal time-point 2. 2 million unsorted PBMCs were stored in RNAlater at -80 °C before RNA extraction. The sequence was obtained from a female donor with HTLV-1-associated myelopathy (HAM/TSP). V is TRBV7-2 and J is TRBJ1-1; unclear D gene. Input material: PBMCs. The chain's CDR3 is CASSRHILRGTEAFL. The CDR3 DNA reads as TGTGCCAGCAGCCGACATATCCTACGGGGCACTGAAGCTTTCCTT.